These T cell receptor beta chains were read from a single sample in a study of control samples from healthy donors and cancer patients. Sequencing used immunoSEQ multiplex PCR; TCRdb keeps in-frame clones, though not all of them. The sample holds approximately 69,000 clones, roughly nine tenths seen once. Sequencing was done on a sample of PBMCs. The receptors come from a man between 60 and 75 years old with colorectal cancer. CDR3s include the opening cysteine and the closing phenylalanine or tryptophan. The D gene is left open where the match is weak.

J gene,D gene,V gene,CDR3 protein
TRBJ1-5,NA,TRBV6-5,CASKGSNQPQHF
TRBJ2-7,NA,TRBV5-1,CASSLKGSTYEQYF
TRBJ2-3,NA,TRBV5-4,CASSLDRGGTDTQYF
TRBJ1-1,NA,TRBV14,CASSQEAGWDITEAFF
TRBJ2-7,NA,TRBV19,CASSGLYNYEQYF
TRBJ2-7,NA,TRBV11-3,CASSSRYSSYEQYF
TRBJ2-5,TRBD1,TRBV5-6,CASSFDRGEETQYF
TRBJ2-3,NA,TRBV5-4,CASSSPGGLTDTQYF
TRBJ2-7,TRBD1,TRBV6-5,CASSSLRDRVSNEQYF
TRBJ2-3,NA,TRBV18,CASSPLRPSTDTQYF
TRBJ1-4,NA,TRBV7-6,CASSLAGGVGEKLFF
TRBJ2-3,NA,TRBV5-1,CASSLRQSTDTQYF
TRBJ1-5,NA,TRBV7-9,CASSLSPNQPQHF
TRBJ2-7,NA,TRBV5-6,CASSSISAYEQYF
TRBJ2-7,NA,TRBV19,CASSRGWSYEQYF
TRBJ1-1,NA,TRBV6-2/TRBV6-3,CASSSGTRGGTEAFF
TRBJ1-4,TRBD1,TRBV5-1,CASSLATGGSGFANEKLFF
TRBJ2-1,NA,TRBV11-3,CASSLDPRGRWEQFF
TRBJ2-7,NA,TRBV4-1,CASSQEGGGVEQYF
TRBJ1-1,NA,TRBV18,CASSPDSWMNTEAFF
TRBJ2-7,NA,TRBV5-1,CASSLGFTPYEQYF
TRBJ1-5,NA,TRBV9,CASSANARDIDQPQHF
TRBJ1-5,NA,TRBV2,CASRREGRAQHF
TRBJ1-5,NA,TRBV7-8,CASSLEGAYSNQPQHF
TRBJ2-7,TRBD1,TRBV7-2,CASSSRTGDLVSYEQYF
TRBJ1-2,NA,TRBV11-2,CASSPDTDYGYTF
TRBJ2-3,TRBD2,TRBV7-6,CASSLESGGQPDTQYF
TRBJ2-7,NA,TRBV7-9,CASSSQGRPYEQYF
TRBJ1-1,TRBD1,TRBV19,CASSIGQGRTEAFF
TRBJ1-1,NA,TRBV11-2,CASSGAGLGSTEAFF
TRBJ2-6,NA,TRBV7-9,CASSLLSGWANVLTF
TRBJ2-7,TRBD1,TRBV18,CASSPPMGQGSEQYF
TRBJ2-5,NA,TRBV19,CASKRNWGESDSHRQETQYF
TRBJ2-7,TRBD2,TRBV19,CASSRTPGLVNEQYF
TRBJ2-7,NA,TRBV10-2,CASRDRRGSEQYF
TRBJ2-3,TRBD2,TRBV7-2,CASSLTGGTDTQYF
TRBJ1-5,NA,TRBV6-2/TRBV6-3,CASSYLVTAYNQPQHF
TRBJ2-4,TRBD1,TRBV4-1,CASSQEHLRGPQKKNIQYF
TRBJ2-5,NA,TRBV27,CASSFQGQETQYF
TRBJ1-5,NA,TRBV18,CASSPKEYRVHQPQHF
TRBJ1-2,NA,TRBV11-3,CASSLGLTYGYTF
TRBJ2-5,TRBD1,TRBV11-3,CASSLEGTGGSKTQYF
TRBJ2-2,TRBD2,TRBV4-3,CASREGLAGGRRGELFF
TRBJ2-1,TRBD1,TRBV4-1,CASSQVLRTGNNEQFF
TRBJ2-2,NA,TRBV15,CATSKDRINTGELFF
TRBJ2-2,NA,TRBV5-6,CASNRGELFF
TRBJ2-5,NA,TRBV7-9,CASSLEWGRLGQETQYF
TRBJ2-3,NA,TRBV2,CASSDRGTITTDTQYF
TRBJ2-7,NA,TRBV2,CASSERYTLEQYF
TRBJ1-2,NA,TRBV30,CAWSVSPGMRSYGYTF
TRBJ1-4,NA,TRBV7-8,CASSLGRGRTNEKLFF
TRBJ2-3,NA,TRBV4-1,CASSLKGDTQYF
TRBJ2-6,NA,TRBV3-1/TRBV3-2,CASTHFRSGANVLTF